The entry below gives a single TCR beta chain sequence along with its context. What it recognizes is unknown. The data originate from a study of cytomegalovirus exposure and HLA in healthy donors. Study conclusions and caveats: The authors later found HLA-associated TCR beta chains more clonally expanded than equally common others.

PCR primers comprised 60 Vbeta and 13 Jbeta primers. Profiled with immunoSEQ multiplex PCR; TCRdb holds only in-frame clones, not every one. Here the sample spans about 140,000 clones, 70% to 80% being singletons. The V and J ends lost 2 bases and 4 bases, in that order; junction bases with no gene match: 7. The CDR3 has 15 residues. The germline CDR1 and CDR2 sequences are SNHLY and FYNNEI. The chain uses TRBV2 and TRBJ1-2; 7 bases match TRBD1. What was sequenced was PBMCs. This clonotype originated in a man aged 25 to 45 in good health and CMV-seronegative. The CDR3 nucleotides read TGTGCCAGCAGTGAATTTCAGGGGGTGAGCTATGGCTACACCTTC. It yields the protein CASSEFQGVSYGYTF.